This T cell receptor beta chain derives from a study of CD8+CD57+ T cells in acquired aplastic anemia. Study summary: On average, sorted CD4+ and CD8+ cells gave 3 to 4 ug of DNA.

Study-wide results and limits: Patients and controls turned out to have roughly 29 CD8+ CDR3 sequences in common. A significant difference in CD8+ Simpson's diversity between patients and controls was not found.

This clonotype was seen a few times. What it recognizes is unknown. An expansion of CD8+CD57+ cells by flow cytometry had been shown in patients chosen for sequencing. All patients had severe acquired aplastic anemia. CDR3 and TCR beta VDJ profiling relied on a genomic DNA template. TCRdb passed the reads through MiXCR, listing each CDR3 protein once. The repertoire includes around 290,000 distinct CDR3 sequences, approximately 58% of them detected once, and 1.3% sits in the top ten. The germline gives CDR1 SGDLS, CDR2 YYNGEE. Trimming removed 4 bases from V and 7 bases from J; junction bases left unmatched: 21. This CDR3 has 19 residues.

The chain carries TRBV9 and TRBJ2-7; TRBD2 agrees at 12 bases. Sequencing was performed on sorted CD4+, CD8+, or CD8+CD57+ T cells (not recorded which) from PBMCs. The clonotype comes from a human donor with aplastic anemia. CDR3 loop: CASSQGVWASGRARGEQYF. The CDR3, as DNA: TGTGCCAGCAGCCAGGGAGTTTGGGCTAGCGGGAGGGCCAGGGGAGAGCAGTACTTC.